This paragraph reports one T cell receptor (beta chain). The antigen remains undetermined. The source of the sample is a study of cytomegalovirus exposure and HLA in healthy donors. Study results and caveats: What a later analysis showed was that several of the most significant clusters appeared linked to common viral pathogens. Indistinguishability led to the exclusion of some V segments, TRBV6-2 and TRBV6-3 included. A reported reduction in N-insertions relative to the roughly 700-donor mean was seen in an Asian-associated ancestry cluster in a later analysis.

Vbeta (60) and Jbeta (13) primers were used in the PCR. Method: immunoSEQ multiplex PCR; TCRdb's copy keeps in-frame clones and lacks some. The sample lists 120,000 to 150,000 clones, roughly 80% occurring once. Trimming at V came to 7 bases and at J to 4 bases, leaving 6 bases not matched to a gene. Germline V CDR1 and CDR2: SGHRS, YFSETQ. The CDR3 has 14 residues. The sequenced material came from PBMCs. This clonotype originated in a man aged 35-49 years in good health and CMV-seronegative. This sequence joins TRBV5-1 and TRBJ1-4; 8 nucleotides line up with TRBD1. In DNA form, the CDR3 reads TGCGCCAGCGGCCGGACAGGGAGTAATGAAAAACTGTTTTTT. Amino acids: CASGRTGSNEKLFF.